The clone carrying this T cell receptor beta chain was detected a few times. As yet, its antigen is unknown. Generated by immunoSEQ multiplex PCR, the TCRdb table keeps only in-frame clones and is missing some. The sample records tens of thousands of clones, around four fifths being singletons. These data come from a study of early stage breast cancer tumors. Study as a whole: Each sample averaged approximately 10-fold read coverage.

The CDR3 loop spans 14 amino acids. V was clipped by 6 bases and J by 1 base, with 12 bases between them. CDR1 is ENHRY, CDR2 SYGVKD, per germline. General study results and limits: Compared with adjacent normal breast, tumors showed around 2.5-fold denser, more clonal T cells. Functional markers like CD4, CD8 and FOXP3 were missed in bulk sequencing. Enriched TCRB sequences shared across patients were mostly commonly generated sequences.

Sequenced material: blood. This receptor was taken from a person aged 55 to 75 with breast cancer. V gene TRBV10-3 combines with J gene TRBJ1-1; D remains ambiguous. The DNA of the CDR3 is TGTGCCATCAGCTCGGGTCGGTGGAACACTGAAGCTTTCTTT. The encoded protein is CAISSGRWNTEAFF.